The 5 T cell receptor beta chains listed next were all sequenced from one sample in a study of OX40 agonist ivuxolimab in advanced cancers. Here immunoSEQ multiplex PCR was the method, and the copy in TCRdb shows in-frame clones only, minus some. The sample shows about 55,000 clones, 80% to 90% of them seen only once. The material was CD4+ or CD8+ T cells sorted from blood, obtained in a trial of the OX40 agonist ivuxolimab. The receptors stem from an adult with an advanced solid tumor such as melanoma, head and neck, liver or kidney cancer.

This clone was counted only a few times. V gene TRBV7-9 combines with J gene TRBJ2-7, with D uncertain. Trimming cost V 1 base and J 4 bases, with 5 bases left between them. The CDR3 runs 12 residues. CDR1 is SEHNR and CDR2 is FQNEAQ in the germline V gene (reference sequence). The DNA for the CDR3 is TGTGCCAGCAGCTTAGGTAAATACGAGCAGTACTTC. Amino acids: CASSLGKYEQYF. The complete variable domain, with remaining parts taken from reference TRBV7-9 and TRBJ2-7, reads DTGVSQNPRHKITKRGQNVTFRCDPISEHNRLYWYRQTLGQGPEFLTYFQNEAQLEKSRLLSDRFSAERPKGSFSTLEIQRTEQGDSAMYLCASSLGKYEQYFGPGTRLTVT.

This clone was picked up one time. The chain has TRBV27 and TRBJ2-5; 10 bases are shared with TRBD1. Trimming cost V 2 bases and J 0 bases; bases outside gene matches: 3. The V gene's germline CDR1 is MNHEY and CDR2 SMNVEV (reference sequence). The CDR3 has 16 residues. For the CDR3, the DNA is TGTGCCAGCAGTTTACGGACAGGGGGGTACCAAGAGACCCAGTACTTC. This gives the protein CASSLRTGGYQETQYF.

The CDR3 DNA reads as TGTGCCAGCAGCTGGACTAGCGGGAGGTCCTACGAGCAGTACTTC. Translation: CASSWTSGRSYEQYF. This chain joins TRBV27 and TRBJ2-7, with 14 positions matching TRBD2. Germline V CDR1 and CDR2: MNHEY, SMNVEV (reference sequence). The CDR3 runs to 15 residues. V gave up 6 bases and J gave up 1 base; unmatched junction bases: 2.

The rearrangement uses TRBV5-4 and TRBJ2-7; D perhaps matches TRBD1 (6 bases). V was clipped by 1 base and J by 3 bases, with 14 bases between them. The CDR3 contains 15 residues. The V gene's germline CDR1 is SGHNT and CDR2 YYREEE (reference sequence). CDR3 loop: CASSLTSGTSYEQYF. CDR3 in DNA: TGTGCCAGCAGCTTGACCTCCGGGACAAGCTACGAGCAGTACTTC.

The V and J genes are TRBV5-1 and TRBJ1-5; D is perhaps TRBD1 (5 bases). The germline CDR1 and CDR2 sequences are SGHRS and YFSETQ. The CDR3 extends over 15 amino acids. The V end lost 0 bases, the J end lost 3 bases, and 10 bases lay between the germline ends. In DNA form, the CDR3 reads TGCGCCAGCAGCTTGGGGGACGGTATCAATCAGCCCCAGCATTTT. Translated: CASSLGDGINQPQHF.